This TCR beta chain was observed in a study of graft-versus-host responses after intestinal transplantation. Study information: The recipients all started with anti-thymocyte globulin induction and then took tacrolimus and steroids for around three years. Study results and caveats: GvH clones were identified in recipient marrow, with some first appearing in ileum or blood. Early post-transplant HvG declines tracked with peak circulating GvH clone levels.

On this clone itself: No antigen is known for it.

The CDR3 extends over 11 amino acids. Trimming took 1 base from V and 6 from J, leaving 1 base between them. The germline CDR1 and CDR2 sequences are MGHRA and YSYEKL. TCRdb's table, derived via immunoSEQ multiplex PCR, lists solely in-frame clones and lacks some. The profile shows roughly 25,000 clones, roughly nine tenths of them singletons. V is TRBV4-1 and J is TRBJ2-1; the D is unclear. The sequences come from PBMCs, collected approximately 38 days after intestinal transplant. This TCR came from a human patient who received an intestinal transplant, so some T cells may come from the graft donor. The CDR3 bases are TGCGCCAGCAGCCAAGCCAATGAGCAGTTCTTC. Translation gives CASSQANEQFF.